This T cell receptor (beta chain) was sequenced in a study of shared clonotypes between healthy human individuals. The CDR3 spans 10 residues. V lost 4 bases, J lost 4 bases, and 2 bases lay in between. Germline CDR1 MNHNS, CDR2 SASEGT. Findings of the study overall: Naive subsets typically showed greater estimated richness than memory subsets.

With respect to this clone: Its cognate antigen is unknown.

The protocol was immunoSEQ multiplex PCR, while the TCRdb copy is restricted to in-frame clones and leaves out a portion. The sample consists of millions of clones, approximately 95% of them appearing once. This clonotype was sampled from a man aged 18 to 30 in good health. Some clones in this sample may be carry-over from other donors' samples. Material: naive CD4+ T cells from PBMCs. Sample subset: CD45RA+ positively selected. The chain links TRBV6-1 to TRBJ2-7; D gene uncertain. Here the CDR3 DNA reads TGTGCCAGCAGTGCATACGAGCAGTACTTC. Translated, it gives CASSAYEQYF.